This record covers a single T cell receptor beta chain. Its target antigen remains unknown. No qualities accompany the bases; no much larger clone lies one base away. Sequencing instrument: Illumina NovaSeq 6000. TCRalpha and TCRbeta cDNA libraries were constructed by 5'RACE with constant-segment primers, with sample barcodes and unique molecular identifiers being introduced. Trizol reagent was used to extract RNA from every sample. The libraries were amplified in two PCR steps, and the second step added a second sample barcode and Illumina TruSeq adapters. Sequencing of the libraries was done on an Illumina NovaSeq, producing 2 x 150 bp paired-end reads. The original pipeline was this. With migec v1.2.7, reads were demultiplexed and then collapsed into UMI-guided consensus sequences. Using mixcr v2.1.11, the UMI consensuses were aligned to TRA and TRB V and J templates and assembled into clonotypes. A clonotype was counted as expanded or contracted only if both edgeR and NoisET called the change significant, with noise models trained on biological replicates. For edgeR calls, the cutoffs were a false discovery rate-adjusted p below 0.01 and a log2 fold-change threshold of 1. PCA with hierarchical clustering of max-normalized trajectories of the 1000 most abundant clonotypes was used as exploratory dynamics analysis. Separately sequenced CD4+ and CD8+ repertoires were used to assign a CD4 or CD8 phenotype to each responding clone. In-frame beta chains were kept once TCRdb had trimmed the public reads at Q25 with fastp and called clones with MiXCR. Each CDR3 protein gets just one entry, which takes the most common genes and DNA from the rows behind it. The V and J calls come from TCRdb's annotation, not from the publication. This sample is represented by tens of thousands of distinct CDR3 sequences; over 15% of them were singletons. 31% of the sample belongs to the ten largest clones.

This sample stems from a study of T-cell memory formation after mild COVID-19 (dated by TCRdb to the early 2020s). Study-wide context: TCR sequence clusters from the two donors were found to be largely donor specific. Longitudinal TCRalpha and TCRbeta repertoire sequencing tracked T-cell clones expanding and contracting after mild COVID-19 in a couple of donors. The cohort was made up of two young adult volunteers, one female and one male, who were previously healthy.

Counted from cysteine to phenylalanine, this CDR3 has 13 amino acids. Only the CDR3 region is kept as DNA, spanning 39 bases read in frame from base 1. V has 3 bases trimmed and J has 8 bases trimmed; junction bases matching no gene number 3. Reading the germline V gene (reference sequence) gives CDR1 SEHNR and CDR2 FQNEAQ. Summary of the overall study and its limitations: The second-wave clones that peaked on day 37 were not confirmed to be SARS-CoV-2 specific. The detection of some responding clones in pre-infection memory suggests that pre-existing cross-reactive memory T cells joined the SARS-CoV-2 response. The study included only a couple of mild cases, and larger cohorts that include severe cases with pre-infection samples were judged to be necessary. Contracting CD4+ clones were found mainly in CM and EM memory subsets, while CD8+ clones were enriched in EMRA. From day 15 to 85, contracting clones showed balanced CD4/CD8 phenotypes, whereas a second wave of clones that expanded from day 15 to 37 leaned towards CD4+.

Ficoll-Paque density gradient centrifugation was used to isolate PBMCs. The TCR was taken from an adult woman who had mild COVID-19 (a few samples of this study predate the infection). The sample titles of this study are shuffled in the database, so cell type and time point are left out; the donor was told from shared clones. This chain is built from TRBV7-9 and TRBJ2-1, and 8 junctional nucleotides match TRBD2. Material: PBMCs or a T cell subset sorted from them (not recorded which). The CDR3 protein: CASSFSGNDEQFF. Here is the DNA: TGTGCCAGCAGCTTTAGCGGGAACGATGAGCAGTTCTTC.